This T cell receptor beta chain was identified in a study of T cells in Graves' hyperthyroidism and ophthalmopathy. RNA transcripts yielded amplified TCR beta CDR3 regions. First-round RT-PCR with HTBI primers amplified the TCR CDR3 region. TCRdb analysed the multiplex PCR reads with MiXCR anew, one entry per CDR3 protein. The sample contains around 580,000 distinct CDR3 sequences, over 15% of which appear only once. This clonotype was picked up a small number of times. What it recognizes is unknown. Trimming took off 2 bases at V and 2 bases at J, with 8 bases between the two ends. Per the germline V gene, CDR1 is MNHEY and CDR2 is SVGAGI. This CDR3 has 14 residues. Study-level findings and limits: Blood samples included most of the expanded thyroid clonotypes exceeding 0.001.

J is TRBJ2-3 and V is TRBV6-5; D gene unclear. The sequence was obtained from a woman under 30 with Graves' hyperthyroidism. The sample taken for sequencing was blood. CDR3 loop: CASSYEEDTDTQYF. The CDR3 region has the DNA TGTGCCAGCAGTTACGAAGAGGACACAGATACGCAGTATTTT.